This entry features one T cell receptor (beta chain) sequence. Its antigen remains unknown. This sample is drawn from a study of T cell repertoires and Cas9 in healthy adults. Study summary: Multi-effector potency, cytotoxicity and lineage were assessed in SpCas9-reactive CD4 and CD8 T cells. Notes on the study in general: In vitro, SpCas9-reactive Tregs were reported to curb effector T cell proliferation and function.

Only in-frame clones appear in the TCRdb table, and some are missing; sequencing was by immunoSEQ multiplex PCR. The sample lists approximately 21,000 clones; 90% were seen once. Sequencing was done on a sample of CD4+ effector T cells (CD127+, CD25-, CD137-, CD154-) from PBMCs; culture status not recorded. The sequence was obtained from a human donor in good health.

CDR3 nucleotide sequence: TGTGCCAGCTCAGGGCAGGGATTCTACGAGCAGTACTTC. Its translation is CASSGQGFYEQYF. The gene calls are TRBV6-5 and TRBJ2-7, with a weak D call TRBD1 (5 bases). This CDR3 has 13 residues. Looked up from germline, CDR1 is MNHEY and CDR2 is SVGAGI. Trimming left V 8 bases short and J 3 bases short, with 14 bases between.